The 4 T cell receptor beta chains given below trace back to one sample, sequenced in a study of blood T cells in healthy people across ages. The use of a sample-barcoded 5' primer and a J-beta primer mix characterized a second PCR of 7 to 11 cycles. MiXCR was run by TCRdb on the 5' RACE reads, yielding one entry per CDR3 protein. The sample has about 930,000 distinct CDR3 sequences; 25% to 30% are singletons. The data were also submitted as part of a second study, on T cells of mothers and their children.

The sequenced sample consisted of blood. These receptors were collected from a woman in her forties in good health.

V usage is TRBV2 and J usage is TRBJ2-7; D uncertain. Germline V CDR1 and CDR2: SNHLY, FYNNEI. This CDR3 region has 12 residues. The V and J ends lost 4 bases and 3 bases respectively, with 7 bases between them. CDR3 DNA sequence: TGTGCCAGCAGTGTCCGGATCTACGAGCAGTACTTC. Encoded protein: CASSVRIYEQYF. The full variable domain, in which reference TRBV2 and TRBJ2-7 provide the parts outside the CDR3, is EPEVTQTPSHQVTQMGQEVILRCVPISNHLYFYWYRQILGQKVEFLVSFYNNEISEKSEIFDDQFSVERPDGSNFTLKIRSTKLEDSAMYFCASSVRIYEQYFGPGTRLTVT.

The CDR3 sequence: CAIWGGATGELFF. DNA for the CDR3: TGTGCCATCTGGGGGGGGGCTACCGGGGAGCTGTTTTTT. The chain links TRBV6-6 to TRBJ2-2; D perhaps matches TRBD2 (7 bases). V was cut by 10 bases and J by 5 bases, with 14 bases left in between. The V gene's germline CDR1 is MNHNY and CDR2 SVGAGI (reference sequence). The CDR3 is made up of 13 amino acids.

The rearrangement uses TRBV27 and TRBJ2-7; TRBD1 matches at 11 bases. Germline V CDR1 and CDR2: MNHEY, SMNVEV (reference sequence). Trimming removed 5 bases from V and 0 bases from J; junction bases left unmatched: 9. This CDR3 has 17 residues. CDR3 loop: CASSRGTGGRSSYEQYF. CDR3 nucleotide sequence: TGTGCCAGCAGTAGAGGGACAGGGGGTCGGAGCTCCTACGAGCAGTACTTC.

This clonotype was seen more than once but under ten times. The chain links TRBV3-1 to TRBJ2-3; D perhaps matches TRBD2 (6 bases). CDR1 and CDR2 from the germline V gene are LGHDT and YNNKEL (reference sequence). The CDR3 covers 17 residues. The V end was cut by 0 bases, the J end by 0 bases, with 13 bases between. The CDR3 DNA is TGTGCCAGCAGCCAAGACCCGGCGGGGCCGAGCACAGATACGCAGTATTTT. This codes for CASSQDPAGPSTDTQYF.